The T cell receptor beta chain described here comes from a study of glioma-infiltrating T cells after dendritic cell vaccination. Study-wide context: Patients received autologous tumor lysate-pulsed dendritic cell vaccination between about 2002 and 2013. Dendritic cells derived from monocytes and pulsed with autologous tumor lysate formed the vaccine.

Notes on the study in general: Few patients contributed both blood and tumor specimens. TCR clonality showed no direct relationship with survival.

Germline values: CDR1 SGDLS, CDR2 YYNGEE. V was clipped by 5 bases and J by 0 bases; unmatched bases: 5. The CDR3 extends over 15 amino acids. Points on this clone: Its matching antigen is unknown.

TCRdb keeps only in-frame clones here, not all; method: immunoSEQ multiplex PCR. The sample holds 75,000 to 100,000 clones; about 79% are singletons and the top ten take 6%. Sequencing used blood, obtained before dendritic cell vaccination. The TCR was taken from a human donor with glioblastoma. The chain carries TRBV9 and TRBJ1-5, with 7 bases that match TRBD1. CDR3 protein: CASSVTGNSNQPQHF. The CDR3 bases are TGTGCCAGCAGTGTGACAGGGAATAGCAATCAGCCCCAGCATTTT.